The 26 T cell receptor beta chains below all came from one sample that was sequenced in a study of blood T cell repertoires in COVID-19. The assay was immunoSEQ multiplex PCR, and TCRdb's table has in-frame clones only and misses some. The repertoire holds around 110,000 clones, with under 95% as singletons. The specimen was peripheral blood. These receptors were taken from a woman aged 25 to 39 with acute or convalescent COVID-19.

V and J are TRBV28 and TRBJ1-3; D might be TRBD1 (6 bases). V was clipped by 10 bases and J by 0 bases, with 16 bases between them. The CDR3 runs to 15 residues. CDR1 and CDR2 from the germline V gene are MDHEN and SYDVKM. The CDR3 DNA sequence: TGTGCCACCAAACCGGGACAACACTCTGGAAACACCATATATTTT. It yields the protein CATKPGQHSGNTIYF.

V and J are TRBV7-9 and TRBJ1-5; TRBD1 might be the D (5 bases). Germline lookup yields CDR1 SEHNR and CDR2 FQNEAQ (reference sequence). The CDR3 spans 16 residues. V lost 3 bases and J 3 bases, leaving 15 bases between the germline ends. This CDR3 reads CASSFSGTEPNQPQHF. CDR3 bases: TGTGCCAGCAGCTTTAGCGGGACGGAACCCAATCAGCCCCAGCATTTT.

The chain links TRBV28 to TRBJ2-2, with D uncertain. The CDR3 consists of 13 residues. Trimming left V 3 bases short and J 0 bases short, with 2 bases between. Germline lookup yields CDR1 MDHEN and CDR2 SYDVKM. The CDR3 here is CASSFTNTGELFF. DNA of the CDR3: TGTGCCAGCAGTTTTACGAACACCGGGGAGCTGTTTTTT.

V gene TRBV12-5 combines with J gene TRBJ2-3; tentative D call: TRBD1 (6 bases). The V gene's germline CDR1 is LGHNT and CDR2 FRNRAP. Trimming cost V 1 base and J 0 bases, with 14 bases left between them. The CDR3 is made up of 17 amino acids. CDR3 DNA: TGTGCTAGTGGTTTGGAGGGACATCTCGAGAGCACAGATACGCAGTATTTT. This codes for CASGLEGHLESTDTQYF.

This chain joins TRBV14 and TRBJ2-1; 9 bases are shared with TRBD2. Losses at the gene ends were 8 bases for V and 13 bases for J; bases not matched to a gene: 6. The CDR3 runs to 11 residues. Germline V gives CDR1 SGHDN, CDR2 FVKESK. The CDR3 DNA sequence: TGTGCCAGCGGCGGGAGGGCTACTCAGTTCTTC. Translation gives CASGGRATQFF.

This sequence joins TRBV7-2 and TRBJ2-7; 9 bases line up with TRBD1. Germline V gene sequence: CDR1 SGHTA, CDR2 FQGNSA. There are 18 residues in the CDR3. V dropped 5 bases and J dropped 3; count of bases not matched to a gene: 17. CDR3 amino acids: CASSGYARTGVNYYEQYF. For the CDR3, the DNA is TGTGCCAGCAGCGGATACGCCCGGACAGGGGTCAATTACTACGAGCAGTACTTC.

Only one count was recorded for this clone. This rearrangement joins TRBV30 to TRBJ1-4; D is perhaps TRBD1 (6 bases). Germline assignment: CDR1 GTSNPN and CDR2 SVGIG (reference sequence). This CDR3 spans 16 amino acids. The germline V and J ends were trimmed by 0 bases and 7 bases, with 18 bases remaining between them. The CDR3, as DNA: TGTGCCTGGAGTGTACTGTACAGGGAGAGGGGTGAAAAACTGTTTTTT. Its protein product is CAWSVLYRERGEKLFF. Full variable domain (missing parts from reference TRBV30 and TRBJ1-4): SQTIHQWPATLVQPVGSPLSLECTVEGTSNPNLYWYRQAAGRGLQLLFYSVGIGQISSEVPQNLSASRPQDRQFILSSKKLLLSDSGFYLCAWSVLYRERGEKLFFGSGTQLSVL.

This clone has only one observation. The rearrangement joins TRBV14 to TRBJ2-2; D not certain. The CDR3 length is 14 residues. V dropped 2 bases and J dropped 4 bases, with 8 bases sitting between them. The germline CDR1 and CDR2 sequences are SGHDN and FVKESK. As DNA, the CDR3 is TGTGCCAGCAGCCAAAACCCGAGCACCGGGGAGCTGTTTTTT. Protein sequence: CASSQNPSTGELFF.

The CDR3 protein is CASSLYPVGETYNSPLHF. In DNA, the CDR3 is TGTGCCAGCAGCTTATACCCTGTTGGTGAGACCTATAATTCACCCCTCCACTTT. The V and J genes are TRBV7-6 and TRBJ1-6, with unresolved D. Per the germline V gene, CDR1 is SGHVS and CDR2 is FNYEAQ. The CDR3 runs 18 residues. Trimming shortened V by 2 bases and J by 2 bases, and 16 bases separated the two germline ends.

Only one count was recorded for this clone. The rearrangement uses TRBV5-4 and TRBJ1-6; perhaps TRBD1 as D (6 bases). Between the trimmed V and J ends, which lost 5 bases and 7 bases, there was a span of 19 bases. The length of the CDR3 is 16 residues. CDR1 and CDR2 (germline): SGHNT, YYREEE (reference sequence). The CDR3 region is CASRPHSGGLNSPLHF. The CDR3 DNA reads TGTGCCAGCAGACCGCATTCGGGGGGCTTAAATTCACCCCTCCACTTT.

A single count supports this clone. The chain uses TRBV2 and TRBJ1-5; no definite D call. CDR3 size: 14 residues. CDR1 and CDR2 (germline): SNHLY, FYNNEI. Trimming shortened V by 3 bases and J by 4 bases, and 10 bases separated the two germline ends. This CDR3 reads CASSDVTRNQPQHF. CDR3 nucleotides: TGTGCCAGCAGTGATGTCACTAGGAATCAGCCCCAGCATTTT.

CDR3 in DNA: TGTGCCAGCAGCGGGCACCTAAGAACGAGCCCTGGGTCAGATACGCAGTATTTT. Encoded protein: CASSGHLRTSPGSDTQYF. The chain couples TRBV3-1 (or the pseudogene TRBV3-2) to TRBJ2-3, with D hard to call. Trimming left V 5 bases short and J 4 bases short, with 25 bases between. CDR1 and CDR2 (germline): LGHDT, YNNKEL (reference sequence). This CDR3 has 18 residues.

CDR3 sequence (DNA): TGTGCCAGCAGTTTATCCAGGGGCAAAAAACTGTTTTTT. Amino acids: CASSLSRGKKLFF. The rearrangement links TRBV27 to TRBJ1-4, with D possibly being TRBD1 (6 bases). This CDR3 is built from 13 residues. In germline, CDR1 is MNHEY, CDR2 SMNVEV (reference sequence). V lost 0 bases and J lost 9, with 8 bases in between. The full variable domain, its missing parts supplied by reference TRBV27 and TRBJ1-4, is EAQVTQNPRYLITVTGKKLTVTCSQNMNHEYMSWYRQDPGLGLRQIYYSMNVEVTDKGDVPEGYKVSRKEKRNFPLILESPSPNQTSLYFCASSLSRGKKLFFGSGTQLSVL.

The chain joins TRBV5-1 to TRBJ2-3, with D possibly TRBD1 on 6 matching bases. V was shortened by 0 bases and J by 6 bases, with 14 bases between the two germline ends. Per the germline V gene, CDR1 is SGHRS and CDR2 is YFSETQ. The CDR3 is made up of 15 amino acids. The CDR3 spells CASSLAGRQGDTQYF. The CDR3, as DNA: TGCGCCAGCAGCTTGGCCGGCAGGCAGGGGGATACGCAGTATTTT.

The CDR3 sequence is CASSLASGGSTDTQYF. The CDR3 coding sequence is TGCGCCAGCAGCTTGGCCAGCGGTGGTAGCACAGATACGCAGTATTTT. The chain links TRBV5-1 to TRBJ2-3, with a tentative D call TRBD2 (5 bases). The CDR3 is 16 amino acids. CDR1 is SGHRS, CDR2 YFSETQ, per germline. The V end lost 0 bases, the J end lost 0 bases, and 11 bases lay between the germline ends.

The CDR3 DNA follows: TGTGCCAGCAGAGCACAGGGGAGTTTGAACACTGAAGCTTTCTTT. Encoded protein: CASRAQGSLNTEAFF. The chain joins TRBV7-9 to TRBJ1-1; 7 bases align to TRBD1. This CDR3 is built from 15 residues. V shed 6 bases, J shed 0 bases, and the junction held 7 bases outside the gene matches. The germline gives CDR1 SEHNR, CDR2 FQNEAQ (reference sequence).

The rearrangement uses TRBV27 and TRBJ1-1; D gene ambiguous. The CDR3 loop spans 14 amino acids. Between the trimmed V and J ends, which lost 7 bases and 5 bases, there was a span of 17 bases. Germline CDR1 and CDR2: MNHEY and SMNVEV (reference sequence). The chain's CDR3 is CASTPGWGGTEAFF. The CDR3 bases are TGTGCCAGCACCCCGGGGTGGGGTGGGACTGAAGCTTTCTTT.

The sample holds one count of this clone. The rearrangement joins TRBV11-2 to TRBJ1-1; D unclear. Between the trimmed V and J ends, which lost 2 bases and 5 bases, there was a span of 6 bases. The CDR3 contains 12 residues. Germline CDR1 is SGHAT and CDR2 is FQNNGV. As DNA, the CDR3 is TGTGCCAGCAGCTTAAGTGCGACTGAAGCTTTCTTT. Its protein is CASSLSATEAFF.

In its sample, this clone was seen once. The gene calls are TRBV11-2 and TRBJ2-7; D is possibly TRBD2 (5 bases). V was clipped by 5 bases and J by 2 bases, with 16 bases between them. Germline V lookup: CDR1 SGHAT, CDR2 FQNNGV. This CDR3 comprises 15 residues. The CDR3 DNA reads TGTGCCAGCAGCAATAGCTCGGGGTACGCCTACGAGCAGTACTTC. Translated: CASSNSSGYAYEQYF.

This chain connects TRBV19 to TRBJ2-3; TRBD1 is a possible D gene (5 bases). Germline V gene lookup returns CDR1 LNHDA and CDR2 SQIVND (reference sequence). The V and J ends lost 6 bases and 4 bases respectively, with 11 bases between them. The CDR3 covers 13 residues. The CDR3 reads CASRITGADTQYF. The DNA for the CDR3 is TGTGCCAGTAGGATTACAGGAGCAGATACGCAGTATTTT.

This chain uses TRBV11-2 with TRBJ1-6; TRBD1 matches at 9 bases. This CDR3 contains 15 residues. V trimming: 5 bases; J trimming: 5 bases; junction bases outside the gene matches: 4. Germline V gene lookup returns CDR1 SGHAT and CDR2 FQNNGV. The CDR3 region is CASSPRQGDNSPLHF. The CDR3 DNA is TGTGCCAGCAGCCCCCGACAGGGGGATAATTCACCCCTCCACTTT.

This chain links TRBV19 with TRBJ1-5, with D perhaps matching TRBD1 (6 bases). CDR1 LNHDA and CDR2 SQIVND come from the germline V gene (reference sequence). This CDR3 is built from 15 residues. V was pared by 4 bases and J by 2 bases, with 12 bases between. CDR3 bases: TGTGCCAGTAGTAAACCAGGGGTGGGCAATCAGCCCCAGCATTTT. It codes for CASSKPGVGNQPQHF. Full variable domain (remainder filled in from reference TRBV19 and TRBJ1-5): DGGITQSPKYLFRKEGQNVTLSCEQNLNHDAMYWYRQDPGQGLRLIYYSQIVNDFQKGDIAEGYSVSREKKESFPLTVTSAQKNPTAFYLCASSKPGVGNQPQHFGDGTRLSIL.

The chain combines TRBV11-3 with TRBJ2-2, with D perhaps TRBD1 (5 bases). The CDR3 is made up of 15 amino acids. Germline V gene sequence: CDR1 SGHNT, CDR2 YENEEA. The ends were cut back, 5 bases at V and 4 bases at J, with 14 bases in the middle. This CDR3 reads CASSPGHWGTGELFF. Written as DNA, the CDR3 is TGTGCCAGCAGCCCAGGACATTGGGGCACCGGGGAGCTGTTTTTT.

This chain links TRBV27 with TRBJ1-1; D is perhaps TRBD1 (6 bases). Between the trimmed V and J ends, which lost 6 bases and 1 base, there was a span of 15 bases. The length of the CDR3 is 15 residues. Germline CDR1 reads MNHEY; CDR2 reads SMNVEV (reference sequence). In nucleotides, the CDR3 is TGTGCCAGCAGCCCTGACAGGAATCGGAACACTGAAGCTTTCTTT. The encoded protein is CASSPDRNRNTEAFF.

The V gene is TRBV4-3, the J gene TRBJ1-5; D might be TRBD1 (6 bases). CDR1 is LGHNA, CDR2 YSLEER, per germline. The CDR3 loop spans 15 amino acids. V lost 3 bases and J lost 8, with 17 bases in between. The CDR3 reads CASSHSTGLIKPQHF. In nucleotides, the CDR3 is TGCGCCAGCAGCCATTCCACAGGGCTGATCAAGCCCCAGCATTTT.

The chain's CDR3 is CASSPPRRGQGPNEAFF. For the CDR3, the DNA is TGTGCCAGCTCACCACCGAGGAGGGGACAGGGACCCAATGAAGCTTTCTTT. The chain uses TRBV18 and TRBJ1-1, with TRBD1 matching 9 bases. This CDR3 is built from 17 residues. J gave up 7 bases and V 0 bases, and 12 bases lay outside the gene matches. CDR1 and CDR2 from the germline V gene are KGHSH and LQKENI.